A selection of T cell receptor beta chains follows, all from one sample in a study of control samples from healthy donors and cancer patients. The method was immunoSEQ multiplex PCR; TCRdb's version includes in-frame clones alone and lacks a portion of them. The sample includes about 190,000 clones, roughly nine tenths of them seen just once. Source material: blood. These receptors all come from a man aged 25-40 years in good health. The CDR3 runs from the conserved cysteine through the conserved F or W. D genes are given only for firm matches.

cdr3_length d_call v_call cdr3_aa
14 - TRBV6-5 CASHLGSGTGELFF
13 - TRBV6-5 CASSYGRIEKLFF
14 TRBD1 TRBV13 CASSLDRGRGEQFF
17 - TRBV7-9 CASSALGRGPGANVLTF
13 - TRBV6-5 CASSPGGNTEAFF
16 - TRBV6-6 CASSYSKQGGNQPQHF
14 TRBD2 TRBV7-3 CASSFSGGRNEQFF
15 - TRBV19 CASRTTGTSNTEAFF
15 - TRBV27 CASSSGGEFRSGYTF
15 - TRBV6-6 CASREEAGWSYEQYF
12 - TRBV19 CASRVIGFEAFF
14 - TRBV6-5 CASKDSQYNSPLHF
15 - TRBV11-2 CASSQTWGGNTEAFF
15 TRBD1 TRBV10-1 CASRAGTGDTGELFF
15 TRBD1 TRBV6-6 CASSPPDRGSYEQYF
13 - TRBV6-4 CASSARDTGELFF
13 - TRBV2 CASNSGPYNEQFF
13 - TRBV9 CASRTGEGDTQYF
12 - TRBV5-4 CASSLWAGELFF
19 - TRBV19 CASSPKVTLSRGRPYEQYF
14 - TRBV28 CASSGLPLSYEQYF
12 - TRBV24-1 CATSEAPNTQYF
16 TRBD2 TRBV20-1 CSASPAGSTPTYEQYF
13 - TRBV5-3 CARSLRCNQPQHF
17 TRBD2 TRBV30 CAWSIPSSGGSTDTQYF
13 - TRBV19 CASSISGQSSVFF
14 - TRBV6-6 CASSYSRRDYGYTF
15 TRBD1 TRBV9 CASSEQGAVYNEQFF
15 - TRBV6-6 CASRGVGRSNQPQHF
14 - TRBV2 CASRSGVSNQPQHF
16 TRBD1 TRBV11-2 CASSLEGGAWWTEAFF
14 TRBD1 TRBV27 CASSLGTGVYEQYF
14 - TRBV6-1 CASSEAVRTGGYTF
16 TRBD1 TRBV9 CASSHRNGQGPDTQYF
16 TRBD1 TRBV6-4 CASSDTGTGLYNEQFF
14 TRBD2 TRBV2 CASRNGGAGVPQYF
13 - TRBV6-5 CASMQPAAMSYTF
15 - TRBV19 CATSKGGGINQPQHF
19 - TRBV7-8 CASSPLFGRNADSGNTIYF
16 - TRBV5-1 CASSPAVAGQGNTIYF
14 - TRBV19 CASSAAGLATEAFF
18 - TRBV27 CASTSGQVLSPLINEQFF
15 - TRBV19 CASSNRDGWNSPLHF
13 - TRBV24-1 CATGGTDYTEAFF
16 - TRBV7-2 CASSPRGGYSNQPQHF
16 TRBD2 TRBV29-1 CSVGNMTSGRTDTQYF
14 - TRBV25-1 CASSERREGEKLFF
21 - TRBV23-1 CASSQSTLYGRTLRSNQPQHF
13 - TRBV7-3 CASSSTGNTEAFF
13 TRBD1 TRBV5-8 CASSGQVPYEQYF
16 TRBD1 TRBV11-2 CASSPWTGGVNTEAFF
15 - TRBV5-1 CASSLGRGVGNTIYF